This is a list of T cell receptor beta chains from one sample in a study of blood T cell repertoires in COVID-19. Repertoires were generated with immunoSEQ multiplex PCR, while TCRdb's copy carries only in-frame clones and drops some. In the table there are around 260,000 clones, roughly nine tenths of which are singletons. Sequenced sample: peripheral blood. All receptors derive from a man aged 18 to 29 with active or convalescent COVID-19. Both conserved end residues are part of each CDR3. The D gene is left open where the match is weak. The listing skips clone size in some rows; elsewhere it reads once, few, many or a size class.

NA	TRBV29-1	TRBD1	TRBJ1-2	CSVGTGAGYTF	TGCAGCGTTGGTACAGGGGCCGGCTACACCTTC
NA	TRBV12-3/TRBV12-4	NA	TRBJ1-2	CASSATANYGYTF	TGTGCCAGCAGTGCTACAGCTAACTATGGCTACACCTTC
once	TRBV5-1	NA	TRBJ1-1	CASSSAGARLNTEAFF	TGCGCCAGCAGCTCGGCAGGGGCGCGTTTGAACACTGAAGCTTTCTTT
NA	TRBV30	NA	TRBJ1-2	CAWSVGLGEDYGYTF	TGTGCCTGGAGTGTGGGATTAGGGGAGGACTATGGCTACACCTTC
NA	TRBV3-1/TRBV3-2	NA	TRBJ2-3	CASSQLPLGSDTQYF	TGTGCCAGCAGCCAATTACCCCTAGGGAGTGATACGCAGTATTTT
NA	TRBV7-6	TRBD2	TRBJ2-2	CASSLERLAGLGTGELFF	TGTGCCAGCAGCTTAGAACGGCTAGCGGGCCTGGGGACCGGGGAGCTGTTTTTT
NA	TRBV9	TRBD1	TRBJ1-2	CASSLTGEDGYTF	TGTGCCAGCAGCTTGACAGGGGAGGACGGCTACACCTTC
NA	TRBV5-1	TRBD1	TRBJ1-4	CASSPGQGAIGKLFF	TGCGCCAGCAGCCCCGGACAGGGGGCGATAGGAAAACTGTTTTTT
NA	TRBV27	TRBD2	TRBJ2-7	CASSPLAASSYEQYF	TGTGCCAGCAGCCCACTAGCGGCTAGCTCCTACGAGCAGTACTTC
NA	TRBV4-2	NA	TRBJ1-2	CASSQGGAGALNYGYTF	TGTGCCAGCAGCCAAGGGGGGGCGGGGGCCTTAAACTATGGCTACACCTTC
NA	TRBV19	NA	TRBJ2-6	CASNPGAGGANVLTF	TGTGCCAGTAATCCAGGGGCAGGGGGGGCCAACGTCCTGACTTTC
NA	TRBV6-6	NA	TRBJ2-5	CASSRDTETQYF	TGTGCCAGCAGTCGGGACACGGAGACCCAGTACTTC
NA	TRBV28	NA	TRBJ1-2	CASRRGHPYGYTF	TGTGCCAGCAGGCGGGGCCACCCCTATGGCTACACCTTC
NA	TRBV28	NA	TRBJ1-2	CASRERENYGYTF	TGTGCCAGCAGGGAACGGGAGAACTATGGCTACACCTTC
NA	TRBV7-9	NA	TRBJ1-3	CASSRTGTGNTIYF	TGTGCCAGCAGCCGAACAGGGACTGGAAACACCATATATTTT
NA	TRBV6-4	NA	TRBJ2-7	CASGQPGGNNEQYF	TGTGCCAGCGGGCAGCCTGGGGGGAATAACGAGCAGTACTTC
NA	TRBV10-3	TRBD2	TRBJ2-3	CAISGLAGGVDTQYF	TGTGCCATCAGTGGACTAGCGGGGGGGGTAGATACGCAGTATTTT
once	TRBV25-1	NA	TRBJ2-2	CASSAVLANTGELFF	TGTGCCAGCAGTGCCGTACTAGCTAACACCGGGGAGCTGTTTTTT
NA	TRBV28	TRBD1	TRBJ1-2	CASSPPWGQGLDGYTF	TGTGCCAGCAGTCCCCCGTGGGGACAGGGTTTAGATGGCTACACCTTC
NA	TRBV19	NA	TRBJ1-1	CASSLQENTEAFF	TGTGCCAGTAGTTTACAGGAGAACACTGAAGCTTTCTTT
NA	TRBV28	NA	TRBJ1-2	CASSLSRENGYTF	TGTGCCAGCAGTTTGTCCAGGGAAAATGGCTACACCTTC
NA	TRBV9	NA	TRBJ1-6	CASSPLRANSPLHF	TGTGCCAGCAGCCCCTTGAGGGCCAATTCACCCCTCCACTTT
NA	TRBV3-1/TRBV3-2	NA	TRBJ2-7	CASSLPGGSLHEQYF	TGTGCCAGCAGCCTCCCGGGGGGCTCCCTCCACGAGCAGTACTTC
few	TRBV7-9	TRBD1	TRBJ2-5	CASSHGQGHAETQYF	TGTGCCAGCAGCCACGGACAGGGTCATGCGGAGACCCAGTACTTC
NA	TRBV12-3/TRBV12-4	TRBD1	TRBJ1-6	CASSRQGSPLHF	TGTGCCAGCAGCCGACAGGGGTCACCCCTCCACTTT
once	TRBV15	NA	TRBJ2-2	CATSRGGVINTGELFF	TGTGCCACCAGCAGAGGGGGGGTCATAAACACCGGGGAGCTGTTTTTT
NA	TRBV5-1	NA	TRBJ1-1	CASSLWQPGTEAFF	TGCGCCAGCAGCTTGTGGCAGCCGGGGACTGAAGCTTTCTTT
NA	TRBV6-5	NA	TRBJ1-5	CASSYDGDQPQHF	TGTGCCAGCAGTTATGACGGGGATCAGCCCCAGCATTTT
NA	TRBV25-1	NA	TRBJ1-6	CASSIGGALIGNSPLHF	TGTGCCAGCAGTATTGGGGGGGCTCTAATAGGGAATTCACCCCTCCACTTT
few	TRBV7-8	NA	TRBJ1-3	CASSSPQSGNTIYF	TGTGCCAGCAGCTCCCCACAATCTGGAAACACCATATATTTT
NA	TRBV3-1/TRBV3-2	NA	TRBJ2-5	CASSQDLLAEQETQYF	TGTGCCAGCAGCCAAGATCTCCTAGCTGAGCAAGAGACCCAGTACTTC
NA	TRBV5-5	TRBD1	TRBJ2-3	CASSGRTGVNTDTQYF	TGTGCCAGCAGCGGACGGACAGGGGTTAATACAGATACGCAGTATTTT
NA	TRBV7-9	NA	TRBJ2-3	CASSLMGGSTDTQYF	TGTGCCAGCAGCTTAATGGGCGGGAGCACAGATACGCAGTATTTT